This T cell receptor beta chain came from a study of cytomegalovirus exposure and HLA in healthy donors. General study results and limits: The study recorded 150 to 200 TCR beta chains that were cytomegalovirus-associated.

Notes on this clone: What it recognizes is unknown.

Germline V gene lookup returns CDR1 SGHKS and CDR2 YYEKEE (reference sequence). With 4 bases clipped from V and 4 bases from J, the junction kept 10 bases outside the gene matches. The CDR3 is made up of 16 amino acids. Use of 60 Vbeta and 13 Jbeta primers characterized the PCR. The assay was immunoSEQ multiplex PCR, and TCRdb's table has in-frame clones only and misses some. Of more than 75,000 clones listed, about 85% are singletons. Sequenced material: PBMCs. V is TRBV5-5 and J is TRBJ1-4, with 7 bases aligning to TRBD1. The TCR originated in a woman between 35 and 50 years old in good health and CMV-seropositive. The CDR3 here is CASSVWTGQNNEKLFF. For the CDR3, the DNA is TGTGCCAGCAGCGTATGGACAGGCCAAAATAATGAAAAACTGTTTTTT.